The rows below give T cell receptor beta chains drawn from one sample of a study of OX40 agonist ivuxolimab in advanced cancers. The data were produced by immunoSEQ multiplex PCR, yet TCRdb's version contains in-frame clones alone and is incomplete. Of roughly 100,000 clones detected, roughly 80% appear once; the ten largest clones hold around 5.8%. The sequences come from CD4+ or CD8+ T cells sorted from blood, collected in a trial of the OX40 agonist ivuxolimab. The receptors here all came from an adult with an advanced solid tumor such as melanoma, head and neck, liver or kidney cancer. The CDR3 runs from the conserved cysteine through the conserved F or W. Each record gives: V gene, D gene, clone size, J gene, CDR3 DNA, CDR3 protein. The D gene is left open where the match is weak. Only some rows state a clone size, as once, few, many or a class for expanded clones.

v_gene: TRBV5-1
d_gene: .
abundance: .
j_gene: TRBJ1-2
CDR3nt: TGCGCCAGCAGCCTCGACAGCGGCTATGGCTACACCTTC
CDR3aa: CASSLDSGYGYTF

v_gene: TRBV4-2
d_gene: TRBD2
abundance: .
j_gene: TRBJ2-3
CDR3nt: TGTGCCAGCAGCCAAGGGATCGGCCTAGCGGGAAGGGGGACAGATACGCAGTATTTT
CDR3aa: CASSQGIGLAGRGTDTQYF

v_gene: TRBV5-4
d_gene: TRBD2
abundance: .
j_gene: TRBJ2-7
CDR3nt: TGTGCCAGCAGCTCGTCTAGCGGGGCTTCCTACGAGCAGTACTTC
CDR3aa: CASSSSSGASYEQYF

v_gene: TRBV2
d_gene: .
abundance: .
j_gene: TRBJ2-7
CDR3nt: TGTGCCATCATCAGGGGATCCTTCTACGAGCAGTACTTC
CDR3aa: CAIIRGSFYEQYF

v_gene: TRBV5-8
d_gene: TRBD1
abundance: few
j_gene: TRBJ2-1
CDR3nt: TGTGCCAGCAGCATCGGGACAGTCAATGAGCAGTTCTTC
CDR3aa: CASSIGTVNEQFF

v_gene: TRBV19
d_gene: .
abundance: .
j_gene: TRBJ2-7
CDR3nt: TGTGCCAGTAGCCCCGGCCTGGGGTATTACGAGCAGTACTTC
CDR3aa: CASSPGLGYYEQYF

v_gene: TRBV5-1
d_gene: TRBD1
abundance: .
j_gene: TRBJ2-3
CDR3nt: TGCGCCAGCAGCTCTCAGAGGGGGCGACGCACAGATACGCAGTATTTT
CDR3aa: CASSSQRGRRTDTQYF

v_gene: TRBV4-3
d_gene: .
abundance: .
j_gene: TRBJ2-7
CDR3nt: TGCGCCAGCAGCCAATTTGTAGGGGGGGACGAGCAGTACTTC
CDR3aa: CASSQFVGGDEQYF

v_gene: TRBV27
d_gene: TRBD1
abundance: .
j_gene: TRBJ1-2
CDR3nt: TGTGCCAGCAGTTCAGGGGGCGCGGACTATGGCTACACCTTC
CDR3aa: CASSSGGADYGYTF

v_gene: TRBV4-1
d_gene: .
abundance: few
j_gene: TRBJ1-1
CDR3nt: TGCGCCAGCAGCCCAGGGGAACGAGACACTGAAGCTTTCTTT
CDR3aa: CASSPGERDTEAFF

v_gene: TRBV5-6
d_gene: .
abundance: once
j_gene: TRBJ1-1
CDR3nt: TGTGCCAGCAGCTCGGACACGAACACTGAAGCTTTCTTT
CDR3aa: CASSSDTNTEAFF

v_gene: TRBV5-1
d_gene: .
abundance: .
j_gene: TRBJ2-5
CDR3nt: TGCGCCAGCAGCTGGCGACTCGATGGCGGCGTAGAGACCCAGTACTTC
CDR3aa: CASSWRLDGGVETQYF

v_gene: TRBV2
d_gene: .
abundance: .
j_gene: TRBJ2-4
CDR3nt: TGTGCCAGCACTAAAGAACTAGCCAAAAACATTCAGTACTTC
CDR3aa: CASTKELAKNIQYF

v_gene: TRBV10-2
d_gene: TRBD2
abundance: .
j_gene: TRBJ2-7
CDR3nt: TGCGCCAGCAGTGAGTTGGGACTAGGGGCTTTTTACGAGCAGTACTTC
CDR3aa: CASSELGLGAFYEQYF

v_gene: TRBV23-1
d_gene: .
abundance: .
j_gene: TRBJ1-2
CDR3nt: TGCGCCAGCCGCGGCAGGGTCTATGGCTACACCTTC
CDR3aa: CASRGRVYGYTF

v_gene: TRBV18
d_gene: .
abundance: .
j_gene: TRBJ2-3
CDR3nt: TGTGCCAGCTCACCACTTCCCACAGATACGCAGTATTTT
CDR3aa: CASSPLPTDTQYF

v_gene: TRBV6-4
d_gene: TRBD2
abundance: .
j_gene: TRBJ2-1
CDR3nt: TGTGCCAGCAGTGACTCGAGTCGGGGGGATAGCTCCTACAATGAGCAGTTCTTC
CDR3aa: CASSDSSRGDSSYNEQFF

v_gene: TRBV5-6
d_gene: .
abundance: .
j_gene: TRBJ1-1
CDR3nt: TGTGCCAGCAGCTTCCCTGACAGGAGTGGAACTGAAGCTTTCTTT
CDR3aa: CASSFPDRSGTEAFF

v_gene: TRBV19
d_gene: .
abundance: .
j_gene: TRBJ2-7
CDR3nt: TGTGCCAGTAGTATCGGGACTCGACCCTACGAGCAGTACTTC
CDR3aa: CASSIGTRPYEQYF

v_gene: TRBV30
d_gene: TRBD2
abundance: few
j_gene: TRBJ2-5
CDR3nt: TGTGCCTGGAGTTTCCTAGCGGAAGAGACCCAGTACTTC
CDR3aa: CAWSFLAEETQYF

v_gene: TRBV9
d_gene: TRBD2
abundance: once
j_gene: TRBJ2-3
CDR3nt: TGTGCCAGCAGCGTAGAAGGGACTAGCGGAGATACGCAGTATTTT
CDR3aa: CASSVEGTSGDTQYF

v_gene: TRBV27
d_gene: .
abundance: once
j_gene: TRBJ2-7
CDR3nt: TGTGCCAGCAGTTCCCGCCTTTTTCCGAGCACCTACGAGCAGTACTTC
CDR3aa: CASSSRLFPSTYEQYF

v_gene: TRBV29-1
d_gene: .
abundance: once
j_gene: TRBJ1-2
CDR3nt: TGCAGCGTTGCGGCAGAATCTAACTATGGCTACACCTTC
CDR3aa: CSVAAESNYGYTF

v_gene: TRBV19
d_gene: TRBD1
abundance: once
j_gene: TRBJ1-2
CDR3nt: TGTGCCAGTAGTGACAGGGGGCCCCATGGCTACACCTTC
CDR3aa: CASSDRGPHGYTF

v_gene: TRBV9
d_gene: .
abundance: .
j_gene: TRBJ1-2
CDR3nt: TGTGCCAGCAGCCCCCAAGGGACGCACACGGGTGGCTACACCTTC
CDR3aa: CASSPQGTHTGGYTF

v_gene: TRBV7-2
d_gene: .
abundance: .
j_gene: TRBJ1-2
CDR3nt: TGTGCCAGCAGCCCTCCGGGTGGGTATGGCTACACCTTC
CDR3aa: CASSPPGGYGYTF

v_gene: TRBV6-6
d_gene: TRBD2
abundance: .
j_gene: TRBJ2-7
CDR3nt: TGTGCCAGCAGTGCTTGGCTAGCGGGAGTTTTTTACGAGCAGTACTTC
CDR3aa: CASSAWLAGVFYEQYF

v_gene: TRBV15
d_gene: .
abundance: .
j_gene: TRBJ1-4
CDR3nt: TGTGCCACCAGCAGAGATCGGGGGCGAGATGAAAAACTGTTTTTT
CDR3aa: CATSRDRGRDEKLFF

v_gene: TRBV7-2
d_gene: .
abundance: .
j_gene: TRBJ2-3
CDR3nt: TGTGCCAGCAGCTTAGGGTCGGGGGTGACAGATACGCAGTATTTT
CDR3aa: CASSLGSGVTDTQYF

v_gene: TRBV4-1
d_gene: .
abundance: .
j_gene: TRBJ2-6
CDR3nt: TGCGCCACCCTTGACGGAGGGGCCAACGTCCTGACTTTC
CDR3aa: CATLDGGANVLTF

v_gene: TRBV9
d_gene: .
abundance: .
j_gene: TRBJ1-4
CDR3nt: TGTGCCAGCAGCGTAACAGCTTCAGATGAAAAACTGTTTTTT
CDR3aa: CASSVTASDEKLFF

v_gene: TRBV27
d_gene: .
abundance: .
j_gene: TRBJ2-7
CDR3nt: TGTGCCAGCAGTCCTGACCACAGGGATCGCGAGCAGTACTTC
CDR3aa: CASSPDHRDREQYF

v_gene: TRBV5-4
d_gene: .
abundance: .
j_gene: TRBJ2-7
CDR3nt: TGTGCCAGCAAGCCCTCGGAAGCACTGAACGAGCAGTACTTC
CDR3aa: CASKPSEALNEQYF